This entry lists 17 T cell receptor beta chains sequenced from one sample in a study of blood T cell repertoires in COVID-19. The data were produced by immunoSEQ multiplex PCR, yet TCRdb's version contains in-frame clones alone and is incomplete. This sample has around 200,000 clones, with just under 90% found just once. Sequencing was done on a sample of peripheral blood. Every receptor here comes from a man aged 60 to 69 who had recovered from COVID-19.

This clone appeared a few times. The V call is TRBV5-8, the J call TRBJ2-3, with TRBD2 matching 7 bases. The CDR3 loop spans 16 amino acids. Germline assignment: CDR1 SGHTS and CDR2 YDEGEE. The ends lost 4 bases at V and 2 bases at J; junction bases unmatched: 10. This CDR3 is CASSPQRGGITDTQYF. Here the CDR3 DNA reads TGTGCCAGCAGCCCGCAGCGGGGAGGGATCACAGATACGCAGTATTTT.

CDR3 region: CAWSPGLAEGYEQYF. CDR3 DNA: TGTGCCTGGAGTCCGGGACTAGCGGAGGGCTACGAGCAGTACTTC. The chain is built from TRBV30 and TRBJ2-7, with TRBD2 matching over 11 bases. The J segment lost 3 bases and the V segment lost 2 bases, leaving 6 bases of the junction unmatched. CDR1 is GTSNPN, CDR2 SVGIG, per germline (reference sequence). The CDR3 consists of 15 residues.

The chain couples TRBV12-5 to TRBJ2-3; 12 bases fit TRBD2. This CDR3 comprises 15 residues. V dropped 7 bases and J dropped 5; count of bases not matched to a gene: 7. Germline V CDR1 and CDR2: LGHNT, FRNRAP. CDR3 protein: CASAPSGGAGDTQYF. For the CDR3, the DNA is TGTGCTAGTGCCCCTAGCGGGGGGGCAGGAGATACGCAGTATTTT.

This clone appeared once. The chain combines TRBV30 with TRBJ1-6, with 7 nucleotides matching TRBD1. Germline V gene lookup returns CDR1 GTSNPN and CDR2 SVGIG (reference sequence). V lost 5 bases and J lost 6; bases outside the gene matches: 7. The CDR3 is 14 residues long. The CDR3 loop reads CAWEPGTANSPLHF. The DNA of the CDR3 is TGTGCCTGGGAACCCGGGACAGCTAATTCACCCCTCCACTTT.

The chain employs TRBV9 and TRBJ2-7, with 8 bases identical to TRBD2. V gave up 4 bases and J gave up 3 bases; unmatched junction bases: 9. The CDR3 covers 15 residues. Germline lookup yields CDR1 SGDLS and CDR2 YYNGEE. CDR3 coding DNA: TGTGCCAGCAGCTTAGAGATTAGCGGGATCTACGAGCAGTACTTC. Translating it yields CASSLEISGIYEQYF.

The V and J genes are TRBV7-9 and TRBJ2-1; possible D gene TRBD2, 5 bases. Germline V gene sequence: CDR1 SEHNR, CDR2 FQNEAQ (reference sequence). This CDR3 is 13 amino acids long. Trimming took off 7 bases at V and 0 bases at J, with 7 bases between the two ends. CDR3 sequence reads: CASIGSSYNEQFF. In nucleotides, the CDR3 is TGTGCCAGCATAGGGAGCTCCTACAATGAGCAGTTCTTC.

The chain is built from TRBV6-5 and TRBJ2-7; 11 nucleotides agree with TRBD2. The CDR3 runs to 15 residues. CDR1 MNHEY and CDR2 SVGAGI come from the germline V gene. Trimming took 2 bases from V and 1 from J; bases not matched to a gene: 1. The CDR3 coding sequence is TGTGCCAGCAGTTACGGGACTAGCGGATCCTACGAGCAGTACTTC. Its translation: CASSYGTSGSYEQYF.

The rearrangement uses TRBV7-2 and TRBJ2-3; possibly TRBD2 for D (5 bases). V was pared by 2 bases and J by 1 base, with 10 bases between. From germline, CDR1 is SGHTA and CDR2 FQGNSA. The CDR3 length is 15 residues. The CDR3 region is CASSLRGLGTDTQYF. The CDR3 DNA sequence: TGTGCCAGCAGCTTAAGAGGACTGGGCACAGATACGCAGTATTTT.

In DNA, the CDR3 is TGTGCCAGCAGCAATACAGGGGGCTCGACCTACACCTTC. Translating it yields CASSNTGGSTYTF. The chain carries TRBV27 and TRBJ1-2, with 9 bases fitting TRBD1. The CDR3 totals 13 residues. The trim removed 6 bases at V and 10 bases at J, leaving 9 bases unmatched. Germline V CDR1 and CDR2: MNHEY, SMNVEV (reference sequence).

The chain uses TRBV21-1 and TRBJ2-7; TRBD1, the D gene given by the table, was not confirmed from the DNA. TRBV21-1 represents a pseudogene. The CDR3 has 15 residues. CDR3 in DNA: TGTGCCAGCAGCGCCCGACAGGGTCGAGACTACGAGCAGTACTTC. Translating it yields CASSARQGRDYEQYF.

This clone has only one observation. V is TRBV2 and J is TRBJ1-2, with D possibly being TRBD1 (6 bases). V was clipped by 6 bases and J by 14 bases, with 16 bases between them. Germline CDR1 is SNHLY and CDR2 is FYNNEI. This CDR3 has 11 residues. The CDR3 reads CASSLLQGSTF. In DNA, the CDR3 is TGTGCCAGCAGCCTCTTACAGGGATCGACCTTC.

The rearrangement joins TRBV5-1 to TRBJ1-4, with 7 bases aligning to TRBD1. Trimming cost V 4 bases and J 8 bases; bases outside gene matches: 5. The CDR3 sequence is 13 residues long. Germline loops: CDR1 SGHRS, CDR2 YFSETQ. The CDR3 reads CASSANRGEKLFF. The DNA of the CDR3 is TGCGCCAGCAGCGCAAACAGGGGAGAAAAACTGTTTTTT.

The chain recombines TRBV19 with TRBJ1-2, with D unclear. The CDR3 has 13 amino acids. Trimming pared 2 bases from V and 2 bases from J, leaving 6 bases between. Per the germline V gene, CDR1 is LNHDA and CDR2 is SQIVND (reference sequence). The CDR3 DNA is TGTGCCAGTAGTATAAAGGAGAACTATGGCTACACCTTC. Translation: CASSIKENYGYTF.

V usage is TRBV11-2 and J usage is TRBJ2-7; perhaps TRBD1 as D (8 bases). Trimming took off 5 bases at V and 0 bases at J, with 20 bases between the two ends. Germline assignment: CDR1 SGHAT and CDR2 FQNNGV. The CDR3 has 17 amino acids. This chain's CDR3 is CASSPEGRDRSSYEQYF. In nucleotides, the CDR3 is TGTGCCAGCAGCCCTGAGGGGAGGGACAGGTCCTCCTACGAGCAGTACTTC.

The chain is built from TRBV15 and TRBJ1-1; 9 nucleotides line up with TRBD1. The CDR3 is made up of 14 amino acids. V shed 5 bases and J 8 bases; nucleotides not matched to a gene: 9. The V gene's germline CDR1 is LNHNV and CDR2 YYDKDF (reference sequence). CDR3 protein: CATSAQGASVEAFF. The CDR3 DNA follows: TGTGCCACCAGCGCACAGGGGGCATCGGTGGAAGCTTTCTTT.

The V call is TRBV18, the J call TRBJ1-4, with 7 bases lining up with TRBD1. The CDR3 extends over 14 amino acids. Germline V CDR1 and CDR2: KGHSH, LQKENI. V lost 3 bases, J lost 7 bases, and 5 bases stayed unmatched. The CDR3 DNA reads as TGTGCCAGCTCACCGATACAGGGGAGTGAAAAACTGTTTTTT. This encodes CASSPIQGSEKLFF.

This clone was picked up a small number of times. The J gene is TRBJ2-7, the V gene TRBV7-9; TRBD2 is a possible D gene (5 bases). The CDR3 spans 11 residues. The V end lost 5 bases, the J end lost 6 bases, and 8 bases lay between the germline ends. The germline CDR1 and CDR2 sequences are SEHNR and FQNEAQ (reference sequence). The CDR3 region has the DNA TGTGCCAGCAGCGACACTAGCGAGCAGTACTTC. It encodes CASSDTSEQYF.